Reported below is one TCR beta chain. TCRdb's table, derived via immunoSEQ multiplex PCR, lists solely in-frame clones and lacks some. The profile shows approximately 270,000 clones, approximately 84% of them singletons. Trimming removed 4 bases from V and 0 bases from J, with 11 bases in between. This CDR3 spans 15 amino acids. Germline lookup yields CDR1 SGHRS and CDR2 YFSETQ. This entry comes from a study of cytomegalovirus exposure and HLA in healthy donors. Sequenced sample: PBMCs. This chain connects TRBV5-1 to TRBJ2-1; D possibly corresponds to TRBD2 (6 bases). The TCR was taken from a man between 18 and 35 years old in good health and CMV-seropositive. CDR3 loop: CASSRGGNSYNEQFF. The CDR3, as DNA: TGCGCCAGCAGCCGCGGAGGGAACTCCTACAATGAGCAGTTCTTC.